The 28 T cell receptor beta chains presented below share a single source sample, sequenced in a study of shared clonotypes between healthy human individuals. Sequencing used immunoSEQ multiplex PCR; TCRdb keeps in-frame clones, though not all of them. In the table there are 2 million to 3 million clones, roughly 93% of which are singletons. Sequences were obtained from naive CD4+ T cells from PBMCs. Sample subset: CD45RA+ positively selected. All receptors derive from a young man in good health. Some clones in this sample may be carry-over from other donors' samples.

The gene calls are TRBV4-1 and TRBJ1-5, with D tentatively TRBD1 (5 bases). Germline-derived CDR1 and CDR2 are MGHRA and YSYEKL. Trimming left V 5 bases short and J 4 bases short, with 21 bases between. The CDR3 totals 17 residues. CDR3 nucleotides: TGCGCCAGCAGCTTAAGTTCGGGGCAGCTATTAAATCAGCCCCAGCATTTT. This encodes CASSLSSGQLLNQPQHF.

The chain carries TRBV27 and TRBJ1-2, with D possibly being TRBD1 (5 bases). Trimming removed 4 bases at V and 7 bases at J, with 13 bases between. Germline V gene sequence: CDR1 MNHEY, CDR2 SMNVEV (reference sequence). This CDR3 contains 13 residues. The CDR3 loop reads CASSSGWGGGYTF. DNA for the CDR3: TGTGCCAGCAGTTCGGGTTGGGGGGGTGGCTACACCTTC.

The chain carries TRBV28 and TRBJ2-7; a possible D gene is TRBD2 (7 bases). CDR3 length: 13 residues. V dropped 9 bases and J dropped 3 bases, with 15 bases sitting between them. Germline CDR1 and CDR2: MDHEN and SYDVKM. The CDR3 sequence: CASSEGGNYEQYF. CDR3 DNA sequence: TGTGCCAGTAGCGAGGGGGGGAACTACGAGCAGTACTTC.

The chain uses TRBV6-5 and TRBJ2-7; D perhaps matches TRBD2 (5 bases). The CDR3 has 14 amino acids. V was clipped by 2 bases and J by 2 bases, with 10 bases between them. Germline V gene lookup returns CDR1 MNHEY and CDR2 SVGAGI. The CDR3 sequence is CASSYGRRAYEQYF. CDR3 coding DNA: TGTGCCAGCAGTTACGGCCGGCGGGCCTACGAGCAGTACTTC.

The V gene is TRBV6-5, the J gene TRBJ2-7; D perhaps matches TRBD1 (5 bases). Germline CDR1 is MNHEY and CDR2 is SVGAGI. This CDR3 contains 13 residues. Between the trimmed V and J ends, which lost 7 bases and 1 base, there was a span of 11 bases. As DNA, the CDR3 is TGTGCCAGCAACCCACCAGGGTCCTACGAGCAGTACTTC. This translates into CASNPPGSYEQYF.

A remark on this clone: Other DNA sequences from this sample encode an identical CDR3 as well. This chain uses TRBV2 with TRBJ2-5; D unresolved. This CDR3 is built from 13 residues. Germline CDR1 SNHLY, CDR2 FYNNEI. The germline V and J ends were trimmed by 4 bases and 2 bases, with 8 bases remaining between them. For the CDR3, the DNA is TGTGCCAGCAGTGGTGGCTTACAAGAGACCCAGTACTTC. It specifies CASSGGLQETQYF.

V and J are TRBV4-3 and TRBJ2-5, with D maybe TRBD2 (5 bases). The end of the DNA is better explained by TRBJ2-7, so the J call may be wrong. Germline V lookup: CDR1 LGHNA, CDR2 YSLEER. The CDR3 has 17 residues. DNA for the CDR3: TGCGCCAGCAGCCAAAGTTCCGGAGGACGGGGAGCCTACGAGCAGTACTTC. This sequence encodes CASSQSSGGRGAYEQYF.

The rearrangement links TRBV6-6 to TRBJ2-7; tentatively, D is TRBD1 or TRBD2 (5 bases each). CDR3 length: 15 residues. The V gene lost 6 bases and the J gene lost 0 bases, with 15 bases spanning the gap. The V gene's germline CDR1 is MNHNY and CDR2 SVGAGI (reference sequence). The CDR3 nucleotides read TGTGCCAGCAGGCCCAGGGACCAGGGCTCCTACGAGCAGTACTTC. Protein sequence: CASRPRDQGSYEQYF.

The CDR3 loop reads CASSLVPGASAEQYF. As DNA, the CDR3 is TGTGCCAGCAGCTTAGTGCCGGGAGCCTCTGCCGAGCAGTACTTC. The chain is built from TRBV11-2 and TRBJ2-7; D may be TRBD2 (6 bases). V was pared by 1 base and J by 6 bases, with 16 bases between. Germline-derived CDR1 and CDR2 are SGHAT and FQNNGV. This CDR3 is 15 amino acids long. Full variable domain (outside the CDR3, taken from reference TRBV11-2 and TRBJ2-7): EAGVAQSPRYKIIEKRQSVAFWCNPISGHATLYWYQQILGQGPKLLIQFQNNGVVDDSQLPKDRFSAERLKGVDSTLKIQPAKLEDSAVYLCASSLVPGASAEQYFGPGTRLTVT.

The chain joins TRBV5-4 to TRBJ2-5, with 16 bases aligning to TRBD2. TRBJ2-7 explains the end of the DNA better; the J call may be wrong. Germline CDR1 SGHNT, CDR2 YYREEE (reference sequence). CDR3 length: 16 residues. In nucleotides, the CDR3 is TGTGCCAGCAGCTTGGCGGGACTAGCGGGAGGGAACGAGCAGTACTTC. It codes for CASSLAGLAGGNEQYF.

The chain combines TRBV6-1 with TRBJ2-5; a weak D match, TRBD1 (6 bases). CDR3 length: 17 amino acids. The germline V gene has CDR1 MNHNS and CDR2 SASEGT. V lost 2 bases and J lost 5, with 21 bases in between. The CDR3 region is CASSERGGLGAFETQYF. In nucleotides, the CDR3 is TGTGCCAGCAGTGAAAGGGGCGGGTTGGGGGCGTTTGAGACCCAGTACTTC.

The V call is TRBV19, the J call TRBJ2-7, with 10 bases identical to TRBD2. This CDR3 comprises 15 residues. Germline assignment: CDR1 LNHDA and CDR2 SQIVND (reference sequence). Unmatched junction bases numbered 7, after V lost 4 bases and J lost 4 bases. CDR3 sequence reads: CASSTPLAGDYEQYF. As DNA, the CDR3 is TGTGCCAGTAGTACCCCCCTAGCGGGAGATTACGAGCAGTACTTC.

The rearrangement joins TRBV28 to TRBJ1-4, with 7 bases lining up with TRBD1. Germline lookup yields CDR1 MDHEN and CDR2 SYDVKM. This CDR3 is 14 amino acids long. Unmatched junction bases numbered 7, after V lost 4 bases and J lost 8 bases. The chain's CDR3 is CASSSTGSREKLFF. CDR3 bases: TGTGCCAGCAGTTCGACAGGGAGTAGAGAAAAACTGTTTTTT.

The rearrangement joins TRBV4-2 to TRBJ1-2; perhaps TRBD1 as D (6 bases). The V end lost 0 bases, the J end lost 4 bases, and 15 bases lay between the germline ends. Germline CDR1 reads LGHNA; CDR2 reads YNFKEQ. This CDR3 spans 16 amino acids. The CDR3 sequence: CASSQDTRGKGYGYTF. Here the CDR3 DNA reads TGTGCCAGCAGCCAAGATACGAGGGGGAAAGGCTATGGCTACACCTTC.

About this clone itself: The same CDR3 can be traced to other DNA sequences in this sample. The chain is built from TRBV7-9 and TRBJ1-5, with D perhaps matching TRBD1 (6 bases). CDR3 length: 14 residues. Germline V gene sequence: CDR1 SEHNR, CDR2 FQNEAQ (reference sequence). V was trimmed by 5 bases and J by 4 bases, leaving 12 bases between them. CDR3 nucleotides: TGTGCCAGCAGCCTTACGGGGGCGAATCAGCCCCAGCATTTT. It yields the protein CASSLTGANQPQHF.

The V and J genes are TRBV28 and TRBJ2-7; D remains ambiguous. CDR3 size: 12 residues. Per the germline V gene, CDR1 is MDHEN and CDR2 is SYDVKM. Between the trimmed V and J ends, which lost 5 bases and 4 bases, there was a span of 9 bases. The CDR3 region is CASSPTQYEQYF. The DNA for the CDR3 is TGTGCCAGCAGTCCAACCCAATACGAGCAGTACTTC.

V and J are TRBV10-3 and TRBJ1-1, with D hard to call. The CDR3 totals 15 residues. V gave up 3 bases and J gave up 1 base, with 12 bases separating them. CDR1 is ENHRY and CDR2 is SYGVKD in the germline V gene. CDR3 coding DNA: TGTGCCATCAGTGAATGGATGGCGGCGAACACTGAAGCTTTCTTT. This sequence encodes CAISEWMAANTEAFF.

This sequence joins TRBV2 and TRBJ1-4; D ambiguous. From germline, CDR1 is SNHLY and CDR2 FYNNEI. This CDR3 is 12 amino acids long. V gave up 6 bases and J gave up 5 bases, with 7 bases separating them. CDR3 sequence: CASRVKNEKLFF. The CDR3 DNA reads TGTGCCAGCAGGGTTAAAAATGAAAAACTGTTTTTT.

Remarks on this clone: The sample has other DNA sequences that encode this CDR3 too. The chain combines TRBV5-1 with TRBJ1-2; 7 nucleotides match TRBD1. The CDR3 runs 12 residues. The V segment lost 4 bases and the J segment 7 bases; nucleotides outside the gene matches: 4. The germline V gene encodes CDR1 SGHRS and CDR2 YFSETQ. DNA for the CDR3: TGCGCCAGCAGCCCCGACAGGGTTGGCTACACCTTC. Translated: CASSPDRVGYTF.

This sequence joins TRBV5-4 and TRBJ2-5, with D possibly matching TRBD2 (5 bases). The CDR3 spans 14 residues. Trimming stripped 0 bases from V and 5 bases from J, with 11 bases between. Germline assignment: CDR1 SGHNT and CDR2 YYREEE (reference sequence). CDR3: CASSLDPRVETQYF. CDR3 bases: TGTGCCAGCAGCTTGGACCCGAGGGTGGAGACCCAGTACTTC. Filled out from reference TRBV5-4 and TRBJ2-5, the complete variable domain reads ETGVTQSPTHLIKTRGQQVTLRCSSQSGHNTVSWYQQALGQGPQFIFQYYREEENGRGNFPPRFSGLQFPNYSSELNVNALELDDSALYLCASSLDPRVETQYFGPGTRLLVL.

This clone has only a few counts. Other DNA variants within this sample encode the same CDR3. This rearrangement joins TRBV27 to TRBJ2-2; D remains ambiguous. CDR3 length: 14 amino acids. Germline V gives CDR1 MNHEY, CDR2 SMNVEV (reference sequence). V lost 5 bases and J lost 2, with 9 bases in between. The CDR3 sequence: CASSPPLNTGELFF. DNA for the CDR3: TGTGCCAGCAGTCCTCCCTTAAACACCGGGGAGCTGTTTTTT.

This chain links TRBV5-4 with TRBJ2-5; D gene unclear. V was trimmed by 2 bases and J by 0 bases, leaving 11 bases between them. Germline values: CDR1 SGHNT, CDR2 YYREEE (reference sequence). CDR3 length: 15 amino acids. Here the CDR3 reads CASSFPIQNQETQYF. The CDR3 DNA follows: TGTGCCAGCAGCTTTCCTATACAGAACCAAGAGACCCAGTACTTC. Using reference TRBV5-4 and TRBJ2-5 for the parts outside the CDR3, the full variable domain is ETGVTQSPTHLIKTRGQQVTLRCSSQSGHNTVSWYQQALGQGPQFIFQYYREEENGRGNFPPRFSGLQFPNYSSELNVNALELDDSALYLCASSFPIQNQETQYFGPGTRLLVL.

The chain recombines TRBV19 with TRBJ2-1; tentatively, D is TRBD2 (5 bases). Germline V lookup: CDR1 LNHDA, CDR2 SQIVND (reference sequence). V was cut by 6 bases and J by 7 bases, with 13 bases left in between. The CDR3 loop spans 13 amino acids. This CDR3 is CASSRWTGNEQFF. CDR3 DNA: TGTGCCAGTAGCCGATGGACTGGGAATGAGCAGTTCTTC.

A remark on this clone: The same CDR3 is also encoded by other DNA sequences in this sample. The chain carries TRBV29-1 and TRBJ1-1, with TRBD1 matching over 8 bases. Per germline, CDR1 SQVTM and CDR2 ANQGSEA. Trimming took 3 bases from V and 4 from J; bases not matched to a gene: 4. The CDR3 runs 13 residues. The CDR3 region is CSVEAGGGTEAFF. The DNA of the CDR3 is TGCAGCGTTGAGGCAGGGGGCGGCACTGAAGCTTTCTTT.

This rearrangement joins TRBV6-6 to TRBJ2-7; the D is unclear. Trimming pared 8 bases from V and 1 base from J, leaving 15 bases between. This CDR3 has 14 residues. Per germline, CDR1 MNHNY and CDR2 SVGAGI (reference sequence). The CDR3 nucleotides are TGTGCCAGCGGCGCTTCGCGAAGTTCCTACGAGCAGTACTTC. Encoded protein: CASGASRSSYEQYF.

The chain is built from TRBV28 and TRBJ2-2; D unresolved. The CDR3 covers 13 residues. The V gene's germline CDR1 is MDHEN and CDR2 SYDVKM. The V and J ends lost 9 bases and 5 bases respectively, with 13 bases between them. For the CDR3, the DNA is TGTGCCAGTGATACGGCGGTTACCGGGGAGCTGTTTTTT. This translates into CASDTAVTGELFF.

This sequence joins TRBV4-2 and TRBJ1-1; D is undetermined. CDR3 length: 14 residues. Germline CDR1 LGHNA, CDR2 YNFKEQ. Deletions cut 4 bases from V and 1 base from J, with 10 bases between. Here the CDR3 reads CASSPPGRNTEAFF. In DNA form, the CDR3 reads TGTGCCAGCAGCCCCCCTGGGAGGAACACTGAAGCTTTCTTT.

Comment on this clone: Other nucleotide sequences from this sample produce the same CDR3. CDR3 nucleotides: TGTGCCAGCAGCTTAAGAGCTCAAGAGACCCAGTACTTC. Protein: CASSLRAQETQYF. V usage is TRBV7-3 and J usage is TRBJ2-5, with D uncertain. CDR3 size: 13 residues. V was cut by 1 base and J by 2 bases, with 5 bases left in between. Germline CDR1 reads SGHTA; CDR2 reads FQGTGA.